Presented here are 14 T cell receptor beta chains from one specimen sequenced in a study of CD8 T cells in Susac syndrome (dated by TCRdb to about 2019). The library was prepared using the immunoSEQ multiplex PCR assay. RNA was extracted using the RNeasy kit, and roughly 0.5 to 1 ug of the RNA was reverse transcribed with random hexamers. TCRdb passed the public sequencing reads through fastp at Q25 and MiXCR, retaining productive beta sequences. Here each entry gathers all rows of one CDR3 protein and keeps the most common genes and DNA. Recorded for this sample are approximately 190,000 distinct CDR3 sequences; approximately 94% of them occurred a single time. 0.1% of the sample is taken by the ten largest. Sequencing input: CD4+ T cells from PBMCs. The receptors come from a human donor in good health.

The gene calls are TRBV12-3 or TRBV12-4 and TRBJ1-5; 7 bases align to TRBD1. This CDR3 region has 15 residues. Trimming at V came to 3 bases and at J to 2 bases, leaving 4 bases not matched to a gene. The CDR3 coding sequence is TGTGCCAGCAGTTTCGTAACAGGGGGCAATCAGCCCCAGCATTTT. Its translation is CASSFVTGGNQPQHF.

This clonotype has a single count. This chain links TRBV9 with TRBJ1-4; possibly TRBD1 for D (5 bases). The germline V gene has CDR1 SGDLS and CDR2 YYNGEE. This CDR3 spans 15 amino acids. Trimming took off 2 bases at V and 8 bases at J, with 16 bases between the two ends. The CDR3 nucleotides are TGTGCCAGCAGCGTTTCGATCTCGCAGGGCGAAAAACTGTTTTTT. It is translated as CASSVSISQGEKLFF. The whole variable domain, remainder taken from reference TRBV9 and TRBJ1-4, is DSGVTQTPKHLITATGQRVTLRCSPRSGDLSVYWYQQSLDQGLQFLIQYYNGEERAKGNILERFSAQQFPDLHSELNLSSLELGDSALYFCASSVSISQGEKLFFGSGTQLSVL.

This clonotype occurred a few times. This chain links TRBV5-1 with TRBJ1-1; D is unclear. The CDR3 length is 14 residues. The germline CDR1 and CDR2 sequences are SGHRS and YFSETQ. V was cut by 1 base and J by 0 bases, with 7 bases left in between. CDR3 amino acids: CASSLSGLNTEAFF. The CDR3 DNA reads TGCGCCAGCAGCTTGAGCGGGCTGAACACTGAAGCTTTCTTT.

This chain connects TRBV12-3 or TRBV12-4 to TRBJ2-5, with D possibly matching TRBD2 (5 bases). The CDR3 totals 14 residues. Trimming removed 8 bases at V and 2 bases at J, with 15 bases between. CDR3 region: CASRRAPGQETQYF. The CDR3 DNA is TGTGCCAGCCGGCGGGCGCCGGGGCAAGAGACCCAGTACTTC.

The chain combines TRBV4-1 with TRBJ1-4, with D hard to call. V lost 4 bases and J 8 bases, leaving 17 bases between the germline ends. Germline CDR1 reads MGHRA; CDR2 reads YSYEKL. CDR3 length: 15 residues. The CDR3 DNA is TGCGCCAGCAGCCTCCTCGGGGAGGTGGCGGAAAAACTGTTTTTT. Protein product: CASSLLGEVAEKLFF.

The chain employs TRBV7-2 and TRBJ2-7; 8 bases match TRBD1. The CDR3 is 14 amino acids. Germline CDR1 reads SGHTA; CDR2 reads FQGNSA. The V segment lost 6 bases and the J segment 1 base; nucleotides outside the gene matches: 5. The CDR3 protein is CASSRDRSSYEQYF. Here the CDR3 DNA reads TGTGCCAGCAGTCGGGACAGGTCTTCCTACGAGCAGTACTTC.

The genes are TRBV21-1 and TRBJ2-7. TRBV21-1 is reported as a pseudogene. The CDR3 spans 15 residues. Here the CDR3 DNA reads TGTGCCAGCAGCCCAAGCGGGTTTAGGGTACACGAGCAGTACTTC. It codes for CASSPSGFRVHEQYF.

The chain uses TRBV3-1 and TRBJ1-1; D gene ambiguous. The V end was cut by 1 base, the J end by 4 bases, with 10 bases between. The CDR3 has 14 amino acids. The germline CDR1 and CDR2 sequences are LGHDT and YNNKEL (reference sequence). The CDR3 DNA follows: TGTGCCAGCAGCCAAGGTGGGAGCGGCACTGAAGCTTTCTTT. Protein product: CASSQGGSGTEAFF.

This clonotype was picked up a small number of times. The chain has TRBV27 and TRBJ1-5; 11 nucleotides match TRBD1. The CDR3 spans 14 residues. Germline V gene data show CDR1 as MNHEY and CDR2 as SMNVEV (reference sequence). The trim removed 5 bases at V and 6 bases at J, leaving 3 bases unmatched. The CDR3 loop reads CASSPGTGGQPQHF. The CDR3 bases are TGTGCCAGCAGTCCGGGGACAGGGGGTCAGCCCCAGCATTTT.

The CDR3 region has the DNA TGTGCCAGCAGCTTAGAAGCATCCTCTAACTATGGCTACACCTTC. Protein sequence: CASSLEASSNYGYTF. This sequence joins TRBV5-4 and TRBJ1-2, with unresolved D. Germline V gene sequence: CDR1 SGHNT, CDR2 YYREEE (reference sequence). The CDR3 consists of 15 residues. Trimming pared 2 bases from V and 0 bases from J, leaving 11 bases between.

The rearrangement joins TRBV27 to TRBJ1-1; no definite D call. The CDR3 runs to 15 residues. The germline V and J ends were trimmed by 0 bases and 4 bases, with 12 bases remaining between them. In germline, CDR1 is MNHEY, CDR2 SMNVEV (reference sequence). DNA for the CDR3: TGTGCCAGCAGTTTATCGTCTCCGTCGGTCACTGAAGCTTTCTTT. Translation: CASSLSSPSVTEAFF.

J is TRBJ2-5 and V is TRBV14; tentatively, D is TRBD1 or TRBD2 (5 bases each). The V gene's germline CDR1 is SGHDN and CDR2 FVKESK. The V gene lost 0 bases and the J gene lost 4 bases, with 15 bases spanning the gap. The CDR3 sequence is 16 residues long. CDR3 coding DNA: TGTGCCAGCAGCCAAGATGGCGTAAAGGGGAGAGAGACCCAGTACTTC. As protein: CASSQDGVKGRETQYF. Full variable domain (missing parts from reference TRBV14 and TRBJ2-5): EAGVTQFPSHSVIEKGQTVTLRCDPISGHDNLYWYRRVMGKEIKFLLHFVKESKQDESGMPNNRFLAERTGGTYSTLKVQPAELEDSGVYFCASSQDGVKGRETQYFGPGTRLLVL.

The chain is built from TRBV20-1 and TRBJ2-5, with D hard to call. CDR3 length equals 12 residues. With 6 bases removed from V and 2 bases from J, the gap between germline ends came to 10 bases. Germline lookup yields CDR1 DFQATT and CDR2 SNEGSKA (reference sequence). CDR3: CSARKDQETQYF. As DNA, the CDR3 is TGCAGTGCAAGAAAAGATCAAGAGACCCAGTACTTC.

V and J are TRBV7-9 and TRBJ1-1, with TRBD1 identical over 7 bases. The CDR3 runs 15 residues. The ends lost 5 bases at V and 3 bases at J; junction bases unmatched: 9. CDR1 is SEHNR and CDR2 is FQNEAQ in the germline V gene (reference sequence). CDR3: CASSPPTGFDTEAFF. The CDR3 nucleotides are TGTGCCAGCAGCCCGCCGACAGGGTTTGACACTGAAGCTTTCTTT.